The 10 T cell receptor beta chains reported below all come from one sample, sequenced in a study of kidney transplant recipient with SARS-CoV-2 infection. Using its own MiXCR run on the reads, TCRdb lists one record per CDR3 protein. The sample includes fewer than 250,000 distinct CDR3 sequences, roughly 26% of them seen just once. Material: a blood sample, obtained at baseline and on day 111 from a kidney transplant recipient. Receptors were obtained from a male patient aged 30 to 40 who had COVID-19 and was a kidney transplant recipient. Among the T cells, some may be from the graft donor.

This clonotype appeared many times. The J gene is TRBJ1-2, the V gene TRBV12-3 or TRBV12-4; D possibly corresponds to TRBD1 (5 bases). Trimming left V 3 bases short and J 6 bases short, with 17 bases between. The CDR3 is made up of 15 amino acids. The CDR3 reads CASSFDPGSFDGYTF. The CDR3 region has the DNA TGTGCCAGCAGTTTTGATCCAGGGAGCTTCGATGGCTACACCTTC.

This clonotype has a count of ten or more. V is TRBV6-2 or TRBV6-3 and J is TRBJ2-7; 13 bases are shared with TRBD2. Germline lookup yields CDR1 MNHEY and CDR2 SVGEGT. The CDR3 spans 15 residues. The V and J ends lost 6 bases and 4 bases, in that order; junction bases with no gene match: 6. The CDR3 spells CASRGTSGIRYEQYF. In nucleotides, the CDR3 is TGTGCCAGCAGAGGGACTAGCGGGATAAGATACGAGCAGTACTTC.

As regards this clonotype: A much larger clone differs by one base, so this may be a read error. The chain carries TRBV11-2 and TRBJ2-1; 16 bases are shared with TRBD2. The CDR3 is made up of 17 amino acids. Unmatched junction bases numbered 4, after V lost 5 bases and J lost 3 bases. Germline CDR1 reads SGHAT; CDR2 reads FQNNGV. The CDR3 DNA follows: TGTGCCAGCAGCCACGGGACTAGCGGGAGGGGCTACAATGAGCAGTTCTTC. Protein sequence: CASSHGTSGRGYNEQFF.

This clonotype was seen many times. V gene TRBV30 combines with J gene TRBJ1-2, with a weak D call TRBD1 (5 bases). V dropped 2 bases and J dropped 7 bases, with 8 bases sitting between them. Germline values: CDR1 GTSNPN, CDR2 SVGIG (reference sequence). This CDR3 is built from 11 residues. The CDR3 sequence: CAWSQGSGYTF. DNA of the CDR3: TGTGCCTGGAGTCAGGGATCTGGCTACACCTTC.

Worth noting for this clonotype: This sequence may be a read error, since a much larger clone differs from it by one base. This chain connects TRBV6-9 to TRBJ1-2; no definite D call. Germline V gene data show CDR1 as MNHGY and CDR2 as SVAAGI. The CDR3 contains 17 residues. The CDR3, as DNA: TGTGCCAGCAGTAAAAGACGGCCTTACGGAAAGACCTATGGCGACACCTTC. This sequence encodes CASSKRRPYGKTYGDTF.

The CDR3 DNA follows: TGTGCCAGCAGTTTAAGGGCCCTCATTGGCGCAGATACGCAGTATTTT. Its translation: CASSLRALIGADTQYF. This chain uses TRBV27 with TRBJ2-3; D gene uncertain. The CDR3 is made up of 16 amino acids. The germline gives CDR1 MNHEY, CDR2 SMNVEV (reference sequence). V lost 2 bases and J 4 bases, leaving 16 bases between the germline ends.

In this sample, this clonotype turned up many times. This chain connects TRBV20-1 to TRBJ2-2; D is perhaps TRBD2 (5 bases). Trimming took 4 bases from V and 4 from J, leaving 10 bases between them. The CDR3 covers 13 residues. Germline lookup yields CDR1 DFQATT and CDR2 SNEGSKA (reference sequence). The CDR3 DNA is TGCAGTGCTAATAGCGTCCGCACCGGGGAGCTGTTTTTT. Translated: CSANSVRTGELFF.

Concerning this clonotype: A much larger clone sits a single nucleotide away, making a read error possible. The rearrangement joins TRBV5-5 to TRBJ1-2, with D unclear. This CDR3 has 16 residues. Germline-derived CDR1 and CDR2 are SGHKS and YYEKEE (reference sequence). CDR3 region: CASIRIVSRKTYGYAF. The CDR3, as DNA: TGTGCCAGCATCAGGATTGTCTCGCGAAAGACCTATGGCTACGCCTTC. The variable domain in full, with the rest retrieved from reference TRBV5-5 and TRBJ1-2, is DAGVTQSPTHLIKTRGQQVTLRCSPISGHKSVSWYQQVLGQGPQFIFQYYEKEERGRGNFPDRFSARQFPNYSSELNVNALLLGDSALYLCASIRIVSRKTYGYAFGSGTRLTVV.

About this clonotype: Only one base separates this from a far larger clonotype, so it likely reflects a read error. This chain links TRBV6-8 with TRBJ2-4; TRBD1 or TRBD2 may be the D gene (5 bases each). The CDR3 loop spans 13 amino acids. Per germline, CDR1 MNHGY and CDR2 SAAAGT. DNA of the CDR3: TGTGCCAGCAGTTACTCAGGCCGGGACGAGCAGTGCTTC. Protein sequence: CASSYSGRDEQCF.

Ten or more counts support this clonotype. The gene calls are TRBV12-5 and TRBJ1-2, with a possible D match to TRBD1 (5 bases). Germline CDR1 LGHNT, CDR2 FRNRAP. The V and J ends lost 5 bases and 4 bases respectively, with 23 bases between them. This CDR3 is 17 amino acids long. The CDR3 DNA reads TGTGCTAGTGGTAGTCCCGATTTGCAGGGAAAGACCTATGGCTACACCTTC. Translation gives CASGSPDLQGKTYGYTF.